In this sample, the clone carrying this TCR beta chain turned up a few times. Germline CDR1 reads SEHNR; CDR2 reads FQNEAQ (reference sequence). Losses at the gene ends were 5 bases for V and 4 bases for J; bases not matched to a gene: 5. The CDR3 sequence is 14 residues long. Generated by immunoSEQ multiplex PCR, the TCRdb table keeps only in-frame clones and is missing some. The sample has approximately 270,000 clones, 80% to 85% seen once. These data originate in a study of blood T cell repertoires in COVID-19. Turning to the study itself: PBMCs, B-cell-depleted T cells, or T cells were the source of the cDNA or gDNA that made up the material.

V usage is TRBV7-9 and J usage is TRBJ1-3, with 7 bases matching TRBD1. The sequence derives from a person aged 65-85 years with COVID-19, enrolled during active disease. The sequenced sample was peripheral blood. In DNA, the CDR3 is TGTGCCAGCAGCGAAACAGGGGCCGGAAACACCATATATTTT. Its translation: CASSETGAGNTIYF.